One sample yielded the 10 T cell receptor beta chains listed below, sequenced in a study of T-cell memory formation after mild COVID-19. A single record per CDR3 protein comes from TCRdb applying MiXCR to the 5' RACE reads. The table includes more than 110,000 distinct CDR3 sequences, 14% detected once. The specimen sequenced was PBMCs or a T cell subset sorted from them (not recorded which). Receptor source: an adult woman who had mild COVID-19 (a few samples of this study predate the infection). Cell type and time point are not known.

This clonotype was observed a few times. This chain joins TRBV3-1 and TRBJ1-1, with no clear D. The CDR3 is 13 residues long. V was cut by 1 base and J by 7 bases, with 10 bases left in between. Germline CDR1 LGHDT, CDR2 YNNKEL (reference sequence). CDR3 residues: CASSQAPLGEAFF. CDR3 DNA: TGTGCCAGCAGCCAAGCGCCATTGGGTGAAGCTTTCTTT.

The sample holds many counts of this clonotype. The chain links TRBV29-1 to TRBJ2-3; 9 positions agree with TRBD2. The CDR3 is made up of 17 amino acids. Germline values: CDR1 SQVTM, CDR2 ANQGSEA. The V segment lost 3 bases and the J segment 2 bases; nucleotides outside the gene matches: 12. CDR3 in DNA: TGCAGCGTTGATGGCCTAGCGGGGTCGAGGACCACAGATACGCAGTATTTT. Translation gives CSVDGLAGSRTTDTQYF.

This chain joins TRBV20-1 and TRBJ2-5, with 8 bases matching TRBD2. The CDR3 extends over 15 amino acids. V shed 3 bases and J 0 bases; nucleotides not matched to a gene: 6. Per the germline V gene, CDR1 is DFQATT and CDR2 is SNEGSKA (reference sequence). The CDR3: CSARRILADQETQYF. Here the CDR3 DNA reads TGCAGTGCTAGGAGAATACTAGCGGACCAAGAGACCCAGTACTTC.

The gene calls are TRBV10-3 and TRBJ2-7, with D unclear. The CDR3 length is 14 residues. Per germline, CDR1 ENHRY and CDR2 SYGVKD. Between the trimmed V and J ends, which lost 3 bases and 0 bases, there was a span of 9 bases. The chain's CDR3 is CAISETGSSYEQYF. The CDR3 bases are TGTGCCATCAGTGAAACTGGCAGCTCCTACGAGCAGTACTTC.

This clonotype showed up just a few times. The chain is built from TRBV27 and TRBJ1-5; D uncertain. V lost 2 bases and J lost 4, with 12 bases in between. CDR1 is MNHEY, CDR2 SMNVEV, per germline (reference sequence). This CDR3 contains 15 residues. The CDR3 reads CASSLTGRRNQPQHF. CDR3 sequence (DNA): TGTGCCAGCAGTTTAACTGGGAGGAGGAATCAGCCCCAGCATTTT.

This chain links TRBV5-6 with TRBJ1-5; D gene ambiguous. With 0 bases removed from V and 4 bases from J, the gap between germline ends came to 8 bases. CDR1 is SGHDT, CDR2 YYEEEE, per germline. CDR3 length equals 14 residues. CDR3 sequence reads: CASSLVSGNQPQHF. The CDR3 region has the DNA TGTGCCAGCAGCTTGGTATCGGGAAATCAGCCCCAGCATTTT.

This clonotype has just a few counts. The genes are TRBV7-9 and TRBJ2-1, with 13 bases matching TRBD2. V lost 5 bases to trimming and J lost 7 bases; unmatched junction nucleotides: 8. Per germline, CDR1 SEHNR and CDR2 FQNEAQ (reference sequence). This CDR3 contains 16 residues. The CDR3 bases are TGTGCCAGCAGCACCGAGACTAGCGGGGGGTTGAATGAGCAGTTCTTC. The encoded protein is CASSTETSGGLNEQFF.

This clonotype was counted only a few times. The J gene is TRBJ2-1, the V gene TRBV24-1, with no clear D. CDR1 and CDR2 (germline): KGHDR, SFDVKD. This CDR3 region has 12 residues. V lost 4 bases and J lost 5, with 5 bases in between. This CDR3 reads CATSDPDNEQFF. The CDR3 nucleotides are TGTGCCACCAGTGACCCAGACAATGAGCAGTTCTTC.

V and J are TRBV6-1 and TRBJ2-2; D unresolved. The V end was cut by 5 bases, the J end by 3 bases, with 13 bases between. The CDR3 sequence is 15 residues long. Germline CDR1 MNHNS, CDR2 SASEGT. The CDR3 coding sequence is TGTGCCAGCAGTCCCCGACCCTTGGACACCGGGGAGCTGTTTTTT. Protein: CASSPRPLDTGELFF.

This sequence joins TRBV5-1 and TRBJ1-2; D possibly corresponds to TRBD1 (6 bases). The CDR3 is made up of 18 amino acids. The ends were cut back, 5 bases at V and 3 bases at J, with 26 bases in the middle. In germline, CDR1 is SGHRS, CDR2 YFSETQ. CDR3: CASRGMDLQSPGDYGYTF. The CDR3 nucleotides are TGCGCCAGCAGGGGGATGGACCTGCAATCGCCAGGGGACTATGGCTACACCTTC.